Sequencing of this TCR beta chain was carried out in a study of OX40 agonist ivuxolimab in advanced cancers. Study as a whole: As their treatment, patients were administered ivuxolimab, an agonistic anti-OX40 (CD134) antibody. Patients were around 83% male with ages about 20 to 79, mean about 65.

Germline CDR1 is MNHNY and CDR2 is SVGAGI (reference sequence). The CDR3 spans 15 residues. V lost 4 bases and J lost 0, with 10 bases in between. Autoimmune disease history or systemic immunosuppression barred patients. TCRdb's table, derived via immunoSEQ multiplex PCR, lists solely in-frame clones and lacks some. Here the sample spans tens of thousands of clones, around 83% being singletons. Regarding this clone: Its specificity is not known.

Broader study findings: People who partly responded at 0.1-3.0 mg/kg had some of the least clonal expansion seen.

The sequence was collected from an adult with an advanced solid tumor such as melanoma, head and neck, liver or kidney cancer. The chain carries TRBV6-6 and TRBJ1-5; D remains unclear. Sequencing used CD4+ or CD8+ T cells sorted from blood, obtained in a trial of the OX40 agonist ivuxolimab. CDR3 in amino acids: CASSSGGPSNQPQHF. CDR3 DNA: TGTGCCAGCAGTTCTGGCGGACCTAGCAATCAGCCCCAGCATTTT.